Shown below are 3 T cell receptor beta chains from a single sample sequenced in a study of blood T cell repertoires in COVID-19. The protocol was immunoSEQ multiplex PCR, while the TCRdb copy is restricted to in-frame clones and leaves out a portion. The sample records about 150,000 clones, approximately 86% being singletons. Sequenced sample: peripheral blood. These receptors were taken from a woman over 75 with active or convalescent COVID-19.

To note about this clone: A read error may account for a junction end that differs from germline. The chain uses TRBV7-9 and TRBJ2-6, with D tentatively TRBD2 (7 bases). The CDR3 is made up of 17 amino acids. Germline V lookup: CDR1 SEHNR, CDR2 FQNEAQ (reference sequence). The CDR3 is CASSSRTTARGANILTF. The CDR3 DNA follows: TGTGCCAGCAGCTCACGGACGACAGCCCGGGGGGCCAACATCCTGACTTTC.

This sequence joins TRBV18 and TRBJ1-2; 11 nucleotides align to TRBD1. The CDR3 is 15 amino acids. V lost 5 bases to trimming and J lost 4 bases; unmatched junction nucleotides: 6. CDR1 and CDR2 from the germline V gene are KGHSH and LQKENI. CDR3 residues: CASSEAGTGGYGYTF. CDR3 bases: TGTGCCAGCTCAGAAGCCGGGACAGGGGGCTATGGCTACACCTTC.

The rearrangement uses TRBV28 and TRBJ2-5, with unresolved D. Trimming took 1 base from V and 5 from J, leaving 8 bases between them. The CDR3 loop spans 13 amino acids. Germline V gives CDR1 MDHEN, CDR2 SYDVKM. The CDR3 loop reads CASSLLTQETQYF. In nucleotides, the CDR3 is TGTGCCAGCAGTTTATTGACTCAGGAGACCCAGTACTTC.